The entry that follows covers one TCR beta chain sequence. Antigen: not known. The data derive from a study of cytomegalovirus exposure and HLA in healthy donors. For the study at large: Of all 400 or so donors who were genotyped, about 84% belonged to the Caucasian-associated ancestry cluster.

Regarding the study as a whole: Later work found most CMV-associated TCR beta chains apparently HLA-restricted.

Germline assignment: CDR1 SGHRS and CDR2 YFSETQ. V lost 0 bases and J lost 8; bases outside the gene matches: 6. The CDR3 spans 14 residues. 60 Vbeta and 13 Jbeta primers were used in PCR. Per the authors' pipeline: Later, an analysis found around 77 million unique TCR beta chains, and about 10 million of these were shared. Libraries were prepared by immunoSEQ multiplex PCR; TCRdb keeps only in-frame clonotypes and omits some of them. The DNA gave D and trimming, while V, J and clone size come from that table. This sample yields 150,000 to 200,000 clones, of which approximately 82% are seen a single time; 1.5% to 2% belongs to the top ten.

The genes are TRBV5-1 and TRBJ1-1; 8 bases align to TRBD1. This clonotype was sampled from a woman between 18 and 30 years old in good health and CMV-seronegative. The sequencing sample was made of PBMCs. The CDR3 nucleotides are TGCGCCAGCAGCTTGGGCCGACAGGGGACCGAAGCTTTCTTT. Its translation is CASSLGRQGTEAFF.